This T cell receptor beta chain is from a study of PD-1 blockade in classical Hodgkin lymphoma. The CDR3 loop spans 14 amino acids. V was shortened by 0 bases and J by 4 bases, with 7 bases between the two germline ends. From germline, CDR1 is SGHRS and CDR2 YFSETQ. The repertoire was sequenced with immunoSEQ multiplex PCR; TCRdb's copy has only in-frame clones and lacks some. The sample contains 16,000 or so clones, around four fifths of which appear only once. Noted time point: cycle 4 day 1 (C4D1), after 6 weeks of nivolumab. Every one of the patients relapsed after autologous stem cell transplantation (brentuximab vedotin exposure was variable).

The sequencing used peripheral blood mononuclear cells (PBMCs), collected before the fourth cycle of nivolumab. V usage is TRBV5-1 and J usage is TRBJ2-2; D remains unclear. This clonotype was obtained from a human donor with classical Hodgkin lymphoma. The CDR3 DNA is TGCGCCAGCAGCTTGGACGGGTCCACCGGGGAGCTGTTTTTT. Protein product: CASSLDGSTGELFF.